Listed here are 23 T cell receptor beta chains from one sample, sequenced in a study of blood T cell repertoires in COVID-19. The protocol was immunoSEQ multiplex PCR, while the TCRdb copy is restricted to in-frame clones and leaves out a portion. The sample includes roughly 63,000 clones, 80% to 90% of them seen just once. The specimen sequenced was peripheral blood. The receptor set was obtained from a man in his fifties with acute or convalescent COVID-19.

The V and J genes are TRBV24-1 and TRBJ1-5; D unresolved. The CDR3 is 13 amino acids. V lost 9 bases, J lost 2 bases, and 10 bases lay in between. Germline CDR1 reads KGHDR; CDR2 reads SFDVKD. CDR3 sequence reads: CATAPAGNQPQHF. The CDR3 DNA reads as TGTGCCACCGCCCCGGCGGGCAATCAGCCCCAGCATTTT.

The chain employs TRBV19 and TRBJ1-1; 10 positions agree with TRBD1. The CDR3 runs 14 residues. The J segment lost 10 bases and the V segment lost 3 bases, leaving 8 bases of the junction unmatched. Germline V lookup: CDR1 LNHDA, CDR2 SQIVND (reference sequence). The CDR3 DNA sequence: TGTGCCAGTAGTATGACAGGGGGCGATTCTCCAGCTTTCTTT. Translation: CASSMTGGDSPAFF.

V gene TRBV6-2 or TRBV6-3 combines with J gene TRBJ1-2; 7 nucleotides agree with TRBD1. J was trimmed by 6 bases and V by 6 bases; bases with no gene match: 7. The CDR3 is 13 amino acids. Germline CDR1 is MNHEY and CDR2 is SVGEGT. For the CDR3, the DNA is TGTGCCAGCAGCACTGACAGGGAGAATGGCTACACCTTC. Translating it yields CASSTDRENGYTF.

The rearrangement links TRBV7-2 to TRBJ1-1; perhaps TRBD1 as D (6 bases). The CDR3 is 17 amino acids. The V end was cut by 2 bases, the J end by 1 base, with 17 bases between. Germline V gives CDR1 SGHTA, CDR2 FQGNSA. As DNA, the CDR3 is TGTGCCAGCAGCTTACGGGGGGCCAGGAGAGAGAACACTGAAGCTTTCTTT. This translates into CASSLRGARRENTEAFF.

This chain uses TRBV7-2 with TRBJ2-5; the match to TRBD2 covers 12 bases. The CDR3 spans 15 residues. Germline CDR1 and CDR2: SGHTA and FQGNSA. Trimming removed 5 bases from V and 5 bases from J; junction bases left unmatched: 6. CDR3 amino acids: CASSPRTSGKETQYF. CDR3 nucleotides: TGTGCCAGCAGCCCACGGACTAGCGGGAAGGAGACCCAGTACTTC. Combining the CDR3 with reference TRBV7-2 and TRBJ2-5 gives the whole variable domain GAGVSQSPSNKVTEKGKDVELRCDPISGHTALYWYRQSLGQGLEFLIYFQGNSAPDKSGLPSDRFSAERTGGSVSTLTIQRTQQEDSAVYLCASSPRTSGKETQYFGPGTRLLVL.

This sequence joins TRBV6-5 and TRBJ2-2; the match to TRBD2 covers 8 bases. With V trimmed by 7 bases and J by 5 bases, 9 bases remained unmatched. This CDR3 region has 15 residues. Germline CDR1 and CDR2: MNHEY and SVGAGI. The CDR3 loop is CASTPRGGRTGELFF. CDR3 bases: TGTGCCAGCACCCCCCGGGGGGGCAGGACCGGGGAGCTGTTTTTT.

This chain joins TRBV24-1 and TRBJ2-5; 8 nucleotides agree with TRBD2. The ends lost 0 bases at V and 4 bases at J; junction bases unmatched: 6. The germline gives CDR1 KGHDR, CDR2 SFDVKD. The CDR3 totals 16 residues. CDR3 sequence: CATSDLSPGLVETQYF. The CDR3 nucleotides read TGTGCCACCAGTGATTTGTCGCCGGGACTAGTAGAGACCCAGTACTTC.

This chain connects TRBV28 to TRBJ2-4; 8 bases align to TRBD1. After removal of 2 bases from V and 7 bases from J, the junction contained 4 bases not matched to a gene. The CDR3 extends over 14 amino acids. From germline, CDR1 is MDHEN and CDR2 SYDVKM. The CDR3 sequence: CASSLAQGANIQYF. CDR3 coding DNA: TGTGCCAGCAGTTTAGCCCAGGGGGCGAACATTCAGTACTTC.

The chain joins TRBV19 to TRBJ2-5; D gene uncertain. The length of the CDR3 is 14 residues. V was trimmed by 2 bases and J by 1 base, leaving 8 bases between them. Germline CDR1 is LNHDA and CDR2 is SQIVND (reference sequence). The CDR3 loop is CASSISLAQETQYF. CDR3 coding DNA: TGTGCCAGTAGTATATCATTAGCCCAAGAGACCCAGTACTTC. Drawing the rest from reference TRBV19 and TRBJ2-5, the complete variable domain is DGGITQSPKYLFRKEGQNVTLSCEQNLNHDAMYWYRQDPGQGLRLIYYSQIVNDFQKGDIAEGYSVSREKKESFPLTVTSAQKNPTAFYLCASSISLAQETQYFGPGTRLLVL.

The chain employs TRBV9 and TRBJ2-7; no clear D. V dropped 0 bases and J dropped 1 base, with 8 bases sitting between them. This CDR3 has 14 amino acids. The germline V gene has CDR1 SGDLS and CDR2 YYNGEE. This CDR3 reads CASSVELKSYEQYF. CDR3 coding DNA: TGTGCCAGCAGCGTAGAACTTAAATCCTACGAGCAGTACTTC.

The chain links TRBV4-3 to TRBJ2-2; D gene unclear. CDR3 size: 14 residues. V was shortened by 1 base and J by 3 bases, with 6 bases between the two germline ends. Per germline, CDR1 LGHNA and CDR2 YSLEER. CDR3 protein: CASSQGAHTGELFF. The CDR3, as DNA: TGCGCCAGCAGCCAAGGAGCGCACACCGGGGAGCTGTTTTTT.

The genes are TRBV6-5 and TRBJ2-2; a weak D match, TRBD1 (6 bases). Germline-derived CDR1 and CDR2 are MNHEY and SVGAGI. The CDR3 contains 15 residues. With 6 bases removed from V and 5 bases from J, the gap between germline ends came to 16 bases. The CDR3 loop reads CASSPDRGDTGELFF. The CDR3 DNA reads TGTGCCAGCAGCCCGGACAGAGGAGATACCGGGGAGCTGTTTTTT.

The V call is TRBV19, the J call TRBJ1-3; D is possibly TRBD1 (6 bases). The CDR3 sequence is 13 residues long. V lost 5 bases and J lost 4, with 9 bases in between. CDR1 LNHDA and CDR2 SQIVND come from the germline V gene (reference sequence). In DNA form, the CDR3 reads TGTGCCAGTAGTCGACAGGACGGAAACACCATATATTTT. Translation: CASSRQDGNTIYF.

CDR3 residues: CASSQDRASNQPQHF. DNA for the CDR3: TGCGCCAGCAGCCAAGACAGGGCGAGCAATCAGCCCCAGCATTTT. The chain employs TRBV4-3 and TRBJ1-5, with D possibly being TRBD1 (5 bases). CDR1 and CDR2 from the germline V gene are LGHNA and YSLEER. This CDR3 region has 15 residues. V lost 0 bases to trimming and J lost 1 base, with 7 bases between them.

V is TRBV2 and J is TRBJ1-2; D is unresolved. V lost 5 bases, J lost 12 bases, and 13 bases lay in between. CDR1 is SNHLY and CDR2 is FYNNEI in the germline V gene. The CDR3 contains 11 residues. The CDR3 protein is CASSYRLIDTF. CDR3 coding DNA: TGTGCCAGCAGTTACCGGTTAATCGACACCTTC.

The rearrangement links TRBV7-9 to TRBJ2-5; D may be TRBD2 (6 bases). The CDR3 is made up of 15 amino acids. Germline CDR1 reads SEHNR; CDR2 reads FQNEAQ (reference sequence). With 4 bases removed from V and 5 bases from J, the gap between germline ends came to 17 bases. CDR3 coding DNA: TGTGCCAGCAGCTCAACCGGCGGGGCGGGGGAGACCCAGTACTTC. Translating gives CASSSTGGAGETQYF.

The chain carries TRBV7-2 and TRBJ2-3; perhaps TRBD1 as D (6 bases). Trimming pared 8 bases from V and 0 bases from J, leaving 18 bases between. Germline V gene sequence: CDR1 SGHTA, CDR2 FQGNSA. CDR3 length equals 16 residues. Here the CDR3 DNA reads TGTGCCAGCGGCCTACAGGGTTCCTCTAGCACAGATACGCAGTATTTT. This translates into CASGLQGSSSTDTQYF.

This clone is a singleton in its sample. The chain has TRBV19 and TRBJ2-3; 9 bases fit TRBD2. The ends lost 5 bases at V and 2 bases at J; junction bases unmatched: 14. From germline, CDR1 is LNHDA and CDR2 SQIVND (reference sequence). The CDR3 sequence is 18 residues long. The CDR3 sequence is CASSSIAGVATNTDTQYF. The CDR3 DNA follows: TGTGCCAGTAGTTCTATAGCGGGAGTAGCCACTAACACAGATACGCAGTATTTT.

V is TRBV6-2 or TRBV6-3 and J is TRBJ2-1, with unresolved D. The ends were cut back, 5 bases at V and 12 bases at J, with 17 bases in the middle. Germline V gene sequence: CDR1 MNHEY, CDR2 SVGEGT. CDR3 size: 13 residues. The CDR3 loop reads CASSPDWRPMQFF. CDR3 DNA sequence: TGTGCCAGCAGTCCCGACTGGCGGCCCATGCAGTTCTTC.

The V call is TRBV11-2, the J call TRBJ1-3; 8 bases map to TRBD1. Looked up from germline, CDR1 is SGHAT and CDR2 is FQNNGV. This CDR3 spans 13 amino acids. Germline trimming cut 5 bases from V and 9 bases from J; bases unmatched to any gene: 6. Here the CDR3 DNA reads TGTGCCAGCAGCCACGGACAGGGCGTCACCATATATTTT. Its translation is CASSHGQGVTIYF.

The CDR3 sequence is CASSQSGRGYNEQFF. As DNA, the CDR3 is TGTGCCAGCAGCCAGAGCGGGAGAGGCTACAATGAGCAGTTCTTC. The V call is TRBV13, the J call TRBJ2-1; TRBD2 aligns across 8 bases. Germline CDR1 reads PRHDT; CDR2 reads FYEKMQ (reference sequence). The CDR3 length is 15 residues. V was clipped by 5 bases and J by 3 bases; unmatched bases: 6.

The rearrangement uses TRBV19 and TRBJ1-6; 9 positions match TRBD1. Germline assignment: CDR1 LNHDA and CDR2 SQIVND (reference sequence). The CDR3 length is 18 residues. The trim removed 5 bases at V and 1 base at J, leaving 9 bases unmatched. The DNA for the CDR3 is TGTGCCAGTAGTCTCGCAATGGGACAGGGTTCCTATAATTCACCCCTCCACTTT. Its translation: CASSLAMGQGSYNSPLHF.

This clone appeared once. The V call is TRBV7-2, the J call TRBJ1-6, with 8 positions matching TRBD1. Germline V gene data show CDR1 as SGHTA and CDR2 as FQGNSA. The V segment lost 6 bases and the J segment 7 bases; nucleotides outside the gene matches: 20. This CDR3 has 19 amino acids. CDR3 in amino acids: CASRYFGQGASLENSPLHF. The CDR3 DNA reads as TGTGCCAGCAGATACTTCGGACAGGGCGCTTCTCTAGAGAATTCACCCCTCCACTTT.